The rows below give T cell receptor beta chains drawn from one sample of a study of graft-versus-host responses after intestinal transplantation. TCRdb keeps only in-frame clones here, not all; method: immunoSEQ multiplex PCR. The sample records approximately 10,000 clones, around nine tenths being singletons. Specimen: PBMCs, collected just over 240 days after intestinal transplant. The source is a human patient who received an intestinal transplant, so some T cells may come from the graft donor. CDR3s include the opening cysteine and the closing phenylalanine or tryptophan. D genes are given only for firm matches. Expanded clones are given a class, and other clones once, few, many or no size at all.

j_gene	d_gene	abundance	v_gene	CDR3nt	CDR3aa
TRBJ2-1	TRBD2	.	TRBV7-8	TGTGCCAGCAGCTTGGAAGCGGGAGCGCTCAATGAGCAGTTCTTC	CASSLEAGALNEQFF
TRBJ2-1	.	once	TRBV15	TGTGCCACCAGCAGAGACCGCGGCTCCGCGGGTGGCAATGAGCAGTTCTTC	CATSRDRGSAGGNEQFF
TRBJ2-1	.	.	TRBV7-9	TGTGCCAGCAGTATCACCCCGGCCCCTGCCTACAATGAGCAGTTCTTC	CASSITPAPAYNEQFF
TRBJ2-3	.	.	TRBV7-3	TGTGCCAGCAGCTTACGGGAGAGGGATACGCAGTATTTT	CASSLRERDTQYF
TRBJ2-7	.	.	TRBV23-1	TGCGCCAGCAGTAGGACAGCCTACGAGCAGTACTTC	CASSRTAYEQYF
TRBJ2-2	TRBD2	.	TRBV5-1	TGCGCCAGCCGACTAGCGGGAGAGTATAACGGGGAGCTGTTTTTT	CASRLAGEYNGELFF
TRBJ2-1	TRBD2	.	TRBV9	TGTGCCAGCAGCGTAGGCCCCCCCCTTGCGGGAGGCTCCTACAATGAGCAGTTCTTC	CASSVGPPLAGGSYNEQFF
TRBJ2-6	.	.	TRBV4-2	TGTGCCAGCAGCCAAGAAAGGGGCTCTGGGGCCAACGTCCTGACTTTC	CASSQERGSGANVLTF
TRBJ2-2	TRBD2	.	TRBV28	TGTGCCAGCAGTTTATGGACTAGCGGGAACACCGGGGAGCTGTTTTTT	CASSLWTSGNTGELFF
TRBJ2-7	.	.	TRBV30	TGTGCCTGGAGGCAGCACTACGAGCAGTACTTC	CAWRQHYEQYF
TRBJ2-1	TRBD2	.	TRBV4-2	TGTGCCAGCAGCTTGGAGACTAGCGTCTACAATGAGCAGTTCTTC	CASSLETSVYNEQFF
TRBJ1-2	.	large	TRBV7-9	TGTGCCAGCAGCTCTACTGGGGACTATGGCTACACCTTC	CASSSTGDYGYTF
TRBJ2-6	.	.	TRBV4-2	TGTGCCAGCAGCCTTAACTGGGCCAACGTCCTGACTTTC	CASSLNWANVLTF
TRBJ1-5	.	.	TRBV4-1	TGCGCCAGCAGCCAAGGACTCAATCAGCCCCAGCATTTT	CASSQGLNQPQHF
TRBJ1-1	.	.	TRBV7-2	TGTGCCAGCAGCTTATGGGCCGGGACTGAAGCTTTCTTT	CASSLWAGTEAFF
TRBJ2-2	.	few	TRBV7-7	TGTGCCAGCAGAAGAGGACTAAACACCGGGGAGCTGTTTTTT	CASRRGLNTGELFF
TRBJ2-7	.	.	TRBV2	TGTGCCAGCAGTGAGTCGCTAGCTAGGTCCTACGAGCAGTACTTC	CASSESLARSYEQYF
TRBJ2-5	.	.	TRBV18	TGTGCCAGCTCACCAGGCGGAGGTTCCGGGGGAGAGACCCAGTACTTC	CASSPGGGSGGETQYF
TRBJ2-3	.	.	TRBV9	TGTGCCAGCAGCCCCAGACAAGCGAGCACAGATACGCAGTATTTT	CASSPRQASTDTQYF
TRBJ1-2	TRBD1	.	TRBV5-5	TGTGCCAGCAGCTCGGCCGGGACAGGGGGCGGCTACACCTTC	CASSSAGTGGGYTF
TRBJ2-7	TRBD1	.	TRBV4-2	TGTGCCAGCAGCCAAGATGGGACAGGGGGCTCCTACGAGCAGTACTTC	CASSQDGTGGSYEQYF
TRBJ2-1	TRBD2	.	TRBV4-2	TGTGCCAGCAGCCTTCGACTAGCGGGCCTCTCCTACAATGAGCAGTTCTTC	CASSLRLAGLSYNEQFF
TRBJ2-5	.	once	TRBV11-3	TGTGCCAGCAGCTTACCGGGGCTCCAAGAGACCCAGTACTTC	CASSLPGLQETQYF
TRBJ2-7	.	.	TRBV21-1	TGTGCCAGCAGGCGCGGGAGGGAGCAGTACTTC	CASRRGREQYF
TRBJ2-3	TRBD2	.	TRBV28	TGTGCCAGCAGCCGGGGGACTAGCGGCATCACAGATACGCAGTATTTT	CASSRGTSGITDTQYF
TRBJ1-5	.	few	TRBV10-1	TGCGCCAGCAGTGTGGGTCTCAATCAGCCCCAGCATTTT	CASSVGLNQPQHF
TRBJ2-1	TRBD2	.	TRBV4-2	TGTGCCAGCAGCTTTACTAGCGGGTCCTACAATGAGCAGTTCTTC	CASSFTSGSYNEQFF
TRBJ2-3	.	once	TRBV18	TGTGCCAGCTCACAGACAGTGAGCACAGATACGCAGTATTTT	CASSQTVSTDTQYF
TRBJ2-5	.	.	TRBV21-1	TGTGCCAGCAGCCTTGAGGATACTGGACTCCGGACTGACAATGCGACCCAGTACTTC	CASSLEDTGLRTDNATQYF
TRBJ2-1	.	.	TRBV13	TGTGCCAGCAGTCGTGATAGTATCTACAATGAGCAGTTCTTC	CASSRDSIYNEQFF
TRBJ2-4	TRBD1	.	TRBV4-1	TGCGCCAGCAGCCAAGATCAGGGGGTGTTGGGCATTCAGTACTTC	CASSQDQGVLGIQYF
TRBJ2-1	TRBD2	once	TRBV6-5	TGCGGGGCTGGACCGGGACTAGCGGGAGATGAGCAGTTCTTC	CGAGPGLAGDEQFF
TRBJ2-3	.	.	TRBV28	TGTGCCAGCGGGGACTTCACAGATACGCAGTATTTT	CASGDFTDTQYF
TRBJ2-5	.	few	TRBV11-2	TGTGCCAGCAGGTCCGTGAGGTCAAGGAGGTACCAAGAGACCCAGTACTTC	CASRSVRSRRYQETQYF
TRBJ1-1	.	.	TRBV7-3	TGTGCCAGCAGCTTATGGCTGAACACTGAAGCTTTCTTT	CASSLWLNTEAFF
TRBJ1-6	.	.	TRBV28	TGTGCCGGGTCCAAGTCTGCATATAATTCACCCCTCCACTTT	CAGSKSAYNSPLHF
TRBJ1-5	.	.	TRBV28	TGTGCCAGCAGTAGAGGGGACGTAAGCAATCAGCCCCAGCATTTT	CASSRGDVSNQPQHF
TRBJ2-1	.	.	TRBV7-9	TGTGCCAGCAGCTTAATATCGGGGAATGAGCAGTTCTTC	CASSLISGNEQFF
TRBJ1-5	.	.	TRBV7-9	TGTGCCAGCAGCCCCCGAGGACGGTCCAATCAGCCCCAGCATTTT	CASSPRGRSNQPQHF
TRBJ2-7	TRBD2	.	TRBV13	TGTGCCAGCAGCATTAGCGGGATCCCCTACGAGCAGTACTTC	CASSISGIPYEQYF
TRBJ1-2	TRBD1	.	TRBV28	TGTGCCAGCAGTTTATCCCCGCCTGACAGGGGCTATGGCTACACCTTC	CASSLSPPDRGYGYTF
TRBJ2-1	.	.	TRBV6-5	TGTGCCAGCAGTCAGGCGAGGGATGAGCAGTTCTTC	CASSQARDEQFF
TRBJ2-7	TRBD2	.	TRBV7-6	TGTGCCAGCAGCTTAGGCCCTAGCGGGAGTTCCTACGAGCAGTACTTC	CASSLGPSGSSYEQYF
TRBJ1-5	.	.	TRBV28	TGTGCCAGCAGGCGGGGGGATCAGCCCCAGCATTTT	CASRRGDQPQHF
TRBJ2-7	TRBD2	.	TRBV14	TGTGCCAGCAGCCAAGGGTGGGGTCCTAGCGGGAGTAGGTACGAGCAGTACTTC	CASSQGWGPSGSRYEQYF
TRBJ2-7	TRBD2	.	TRBV6-5	TGTGCCAGCAGCATGAGCGGGGGGAAAACCTACGAGCAGTACTTC	CASSMSGGKTYEQYF
TRBJ2-1	.	.	TRBV7-2	TGTGCCAGCAGCCGAGCGGAGCTCTCCTACAATGAGCAGTTCTTC	CASSRAELSYNEQFF
TRBJ2-1	.	.	TRBV28	TGTGCCAGCAGTTCCCCTTTACAGGGAAATGAGCAGTTCTTC	CASSSPLQGNEQFF